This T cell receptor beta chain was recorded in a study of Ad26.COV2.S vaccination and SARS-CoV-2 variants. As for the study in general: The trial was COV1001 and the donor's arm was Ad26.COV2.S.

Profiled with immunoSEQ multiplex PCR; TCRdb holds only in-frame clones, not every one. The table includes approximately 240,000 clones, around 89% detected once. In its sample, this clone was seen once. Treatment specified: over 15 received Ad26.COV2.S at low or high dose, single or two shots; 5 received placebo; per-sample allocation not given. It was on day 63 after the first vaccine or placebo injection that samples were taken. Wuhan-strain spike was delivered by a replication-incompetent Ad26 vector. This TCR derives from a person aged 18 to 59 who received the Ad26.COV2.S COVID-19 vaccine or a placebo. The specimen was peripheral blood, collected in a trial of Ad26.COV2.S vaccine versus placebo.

As DNA, the CDR3 is TGTGCCAGCAGCGCCCAACAGGGGGCGCGGTACAATGAGCAGTTCTTC. Translated: CASSAQQGARYNEQFF. The chain is built from TRBV5-5 and TRBJ2-1; 9 bases agree with TRBD1. Germline CDR1 is SGHKS and CDR2 is YYEKEE (reference sequence). J was trimmed by 4 bases and V by 4 bases; bases with no gene match: 9. The CDR3 is 16 amino acids.